The clone carrying this TCR beta chain was detected ten times or more. Amplified regions were TCR beta CDR3 sequences from RNA transcripts. First-round RT-PCR with HTBI primers amplified the TCR CDR3 region. TCRdb re-called the multiplex PCR reads with MiXCR, one entry per CDR3 protein. The sample comprises fewer than 400,000 distinct CDR3 sequences, 16% of which are singletons, and approximately 35% rests with the top ten. This specimen belongs to a study of T cells in Graves' hyperthyroidism and ophthalmopathy. V was trimmed by 2 bases and J by 9 bases, leaving 11 bases between them. This CDR3 is built from 12 residues. CDR1 and CDR2 (germline): KGHSH, LQKENI.

The receptor was isolated from a man younger than 40 with Graves' hyperthyroidism. V is TRBV18 and J is TRBJ2-7; D gene unclear. The sequenced sample was blood. CDR3 loop: CASSPDLNLQYF. DNA of the CDR3: TGTGCCAGCTCACCAGACCTTAACCTGCAGTACTTC.